Below are 21 T cell receptor beta chains sequenced from a single sample in a study of blood T cells in healthy people across ages (dated by TCRdb to the mid-2010s). Library preparation employed 5' RACE. The instrument was an Illumina HiSeq 2500. A second 7 to 11 cycle PCR used a sample-barcoded 5' primer and a J-beta primer mix. Starting from the raw public reads, TCRdb applied fastp trimming at Q25, assembled clones with MiXCR and retained in-frame beta chains. Duplicate CDR3 protein sequences are folded into a single record with the most common DNA and genes. This sample has about 280,000 distinct CDR3 sequences in its table, and roughly 27% of those were observed once. The top ten constitute 25% to 30% of the sample. What was sequenced was blood. The receptors come from a woman in her 70s in good health.

This clonotype came up many times. The chain uses TRBV5-1 and TRBJ2-4; D is unclear. V gave up 4 bases and J gave up 1 base, with 15 bases separating them. Germline V gene sequence: CDR1 SGHRS, CDR2 YFSETQ. CDR3 length: 16 amino acids. The CDR3 region is CASSVTSVPAKNIQYF. The CDR3 DNA reads as TGCGCCAGCAGCGTGACCAGCGTTCCGGCCAAAAACATTCAGTACTTC.

As for this clonotype: A read error may be the cause here, since a much bigger clone is one base away. The CDR3 DNA reads as TGCAGTGCTAGAGACACCAAATCGATGGGCACGAATGAGCAGTTCTTC. Translation: CSARDTKSMGTNEQFF. V and J are TRBV20-1 and TRBJ2-1, with D uncertain. This CDR3 is built from 16 residues. The germline CDR1 and CDR2 sequences are DFQATT and SNEGSKA (reference sequence). V lost 0 bases and J 7 bases, leaving 19 bases between the germline ends.

The rearrangement joins TRBV3-1 to TRBJ2-5, with a possible D match to TRBD2 (6 bases). Gene TRBJ2-1 matches the end of the DNA better, so the J call may be wrong. CDR3 length: 14 amino acids. Germline V gene data show CDR1 as LGHDT and CDR2 as YNNKEL (reference sequence). The CDR3 sequence is CASSQTPSVDEQFF. In DNA, the CDR3 is TGTGCCAGCAGTCAGACCCCTAGCGTAGATGAGCAGTTCTTC.

This clonotype was seen a handful of times. This sequence joins TRBV20-1 and TRBJ2-3, with 12 bases lining up with TRBD2. This CDR3 has 16 residues. Germline CDR1 DFQATT, CDR2 SNEGSKA (reference sequence). Germline trimming cut 3 bases from V and 1 base from J; bases unmatched to any gene: 5. CDR3 sequence reads: CSASPSGRARTDTQYF. The CDR3 region has the DNA TGCAGTGCTAGCCCTAGCGGGAGGGCCCGCACAGATACGCAGTATTTT.

This clonotype came up a few times. This chain connects TRBV20-1 to TRBJ2-7; TRBD2 aligns across 8 bases. CDR1 and CDR2 (germline): DFQATT, SNEGSKA (reference sequence). Unmatched junction bases numbered 9, after V lost 3 bases and J lost 2 bases. The CDR3 loop spans 15 amino acids. CDR3 sequence (DNA): TGCAGTGCTAGGGATCAGCGGGAGTTAACCTACGAGCAGTACTTC. Encoded protein: CSARDQRELTYEQYF.

The chain combines TRBV20-1 with TRBJ2-1; tentatively, D is TRBD2 (6 bases). The CDR3 spans 16 residues. The V and J ends lost 6 bases and 5 bases respectively, with 23 bases between them. Per the germline V gene, CDR1 is DFQATT and CDR2 is SNEGSKA (reference sequence). CDR3: CSANPFIAVPDNEQFF. The DNA of the CDR3 is TGCAGTGCCAATCCCTTCATAGCGGTCCCCGACAATGAGCAGTTCTTC.

The V gene is TRBV20-1, the J gene TRBJ1-1; D is uncertain. The CDR3 runs to 14 residues. Germline lookup yields CDR1 DFQATT and CDR2 SNEGSKA (reference sequence). V lost 3 bases to trimming and J lost 4 bases, with 15 bases between them. CDR3 loop: CSASLHSMITEAFF. Here the CDR3 DNA reads TGCAGTGCTAGTCTTCACAGCATGATCACTGAAGCTTTCTTT.

This clonotype was picked up many times. This sequence joins TRBV6-6 and TRBJ2-3, with TRBD1 identical over 12 bases. The CDR3 has 15 amino acids. Germline trimming cut 5 bases from V and 7 bases from J; bases unmatched to any gene: 7. In germline, CDR1 is MNHNY, CDR2 SVGAGI (reference sequence). CDR3: CASSHGTGGKYTQYF. For the CDR3, the DNA is TGTGCCAGCAGTCATGGGACAGGGGGCAAGTATACGCAGTATTTT.

V usage is TRBV7-6 and J usage is TRBJ1-2; D is undetermined. V was clipped by 5 bases and J by 6 bases, with 19 bases between them. Germline CDR1 is SGHVS and CDR2 is FNYEAQ. This CDR3 is 15 amino acids long. CDR3 coding DNA: TGTGCCAGCAGCCCACAGCGACTTCAGAACCATGGCTACACCTTC. The encoded protein is CASSPQRLQNHGYTF.

This clonotype has just a few counts. The chain has TRBV10-3 and TRBJ2-1; D gene uncertain. V was trimmed by 6 bases and J by 0 bases, leaving 3 bases between them. This CDR3 is built from 12 residues. In germline, CDR1 is ENHRY, CDR2 SYGVKD. CDR3 loop: CAIRDSYNEQFF. CDR3 DNA: TGTGCCATCAGAGACTCCTACAATGAGCAGTTCTTC.

J is TRBJ1-2 and V is TRBV29-1; 10 bases are a match to TRBD1. Germline loops: CDR1 SQVTM, CDR2 ANQGSEA. The V and J ends lost 7 bases and 8 bases, in that order; junction bases with no gene match: 16. There are 15 residues in the CDR3. The CDR3 nucleotides are TGCAGCGCCTCCAGGGGGACAGGGGACGTGGGGGGCTACACCTTC. The encoded protein is CSASRGTGDVGGYTF.

V usage is TRBV5-1 and J usage is TRBJ1-1; 7 nucleotides match TRBD1. The CDR3 extends over 14 amino acids. The J segment lost 2 bases and the V segment lost 4 bases, leaving 5 bases of the junction unmatched. Germline lookup yields CDR1 SGHRS and CDR2 YFSETQ. The CDR3 nucleotides read TGCGCCAGCAGCCCAACAGGGGCCAACACTGAAGCTTTCTTT. It translates to CASSPTGANTEAFF.

In this sample, this clonotype turned up a few times. V and J are TRBV3-1 and TRBJ2-3; the D gene could be TRBD1 or TRBD2 (5 bases each). Germline CDR1 and CDR2: LGHDT and YNNKEL (reference sequence). CDR3 length: 17 amino acids. V was shortened by 6 bases and J by 1 base, with 20 bases between the two germline ends. For the CDR3, the DNA is TGTGCCAGCAGTTCGAGGGGACGGGACGGTGGCACAGATACGCAGTATTTT. This translates into CASSSRGRDGGTDTQYF.

The rearrangement uses TRBV20-1 and TRBJ2-1, with a weak D call TRBD2 (5 bases). This CDR3 has 16 residues. Trimming removed 0 bases from V and 6 bases from J, with 18 bases in between. CDR1 DFQATT and CDR2 SNEGSKA come from the germline V gene (reference sequence). The DNA of the CDR3 is TGCAGTGCTAGAGATATTGCGAAACCAGCGGTCAATGAGCAGTTCTTC. Translated: CSARDIAKPAVNEQFF.

This clonotype was seen a few times. V gene TRBV4-2 combines with J gene TRBJ1-4; D remains ambiguous. V gave up 4 bases and J gave up 0 bases, with 9 bases separating them. In germline, CDR1 is LGHNA, CDR2 YNFKEQ. The CDR3 totals 15 residues. As DNA, the CDR3 is TGTGCCAGCAGCCCTTCTGTTCCAACTAATGAAAAACTGTTTTTT. Translation gives CASSPSVPTNEKLFF.

This rearrangement joins TRBV25-1 to TRBJ1-6; D possibly corresponds to TRBD1 (5 bases). Germline lookup yields CDR1 MGHDK and CDR2 SYGVNS. The V end lost 4 bases, the J end lost 7 bases, and 8 bases lay between the germline ends. The CDR3 runs to 13 residues. In nucleotides, the CDR3 is TGTGCCAGCAGTGTGACAGAGAATTCACCCCTCCACTTT. This sequence encodes CASSVTENSPLHF.

This clonotype was seen a handful of times. This chain connects TRBV28 to TRBJ2-6; 7 positions agree with TRBD1. CDR1 is MDHEN and CDR2 is SYDVKM in the germline V gene. The CDR3 contains 15 residues. The V and J ends lost 8 bases and 0 bases, in that order; junction bases with no gene match: 4. CDR3 protein: CASQTGASGANVLTF. CDR3 in DNA: TGTGCCAGCCAAACAGGGGCCTCTGGGGCCAACGTCCTGACTTTC.

This clonotype was seen more than once but under ten times. The rearrangement joins TRBV14 to TRBJ2-1; tentatively, D is TRBD1 (6 bases). Germline CDR1 SGHDN, CDR2 FVKESK. The V end lost 1 base, the J end lost 3 bases, and 10 bases lay between the germline ends. The CDR3 runs to 15 residues. The CDR3: CASSQAQGLYNEQFF. CDR3 DNA: TGTGCCAGCAGCCAAGCCCAGGGGCTCTACAATGAGCAGTTCTTC.

For this clonotype: Here the CDR3 omits its conserved ending phenylalanine or tryptophan, so a read error is the likely source. This chain links TRBV3-1 with TRBJ2-1; TRBD2 is a possible D gene (6 bases). The J call may not be correct, given that the DNA end is closer to TRBJ2-7. CDR3 length equals 13 residues. Germline lookup yields CDR1 LGHDT and CDR2 YNNKEL (reference sequence). CDR3 in DNA: TGTGCCAGCAGCCCTCCAAGGGGAGGCGAGCAGTACTTA. This sequence encodes CASSPPRGGEQYL.

V usage is TRBV14 and J usage is TRBJ2-1, with 8 bases fitting TRBD2. Germline lookup yields CDR1 SGHDN and CDR2 FVKESK. Unmatched junction bases numbered 13, after V lost 7 bases and J lost 5 bases. CDR3 length: 16 residues. CDR3 DNA: TGTGCCAGCAACCAGGGTAGCGGGAAGATCGACAATGAGCAGTTCTTC. It specifies CASNQGSGKIDNEQFF.

This clonotype turned up a few times. The chain couples TRBV6-6 to TRBJ2-1; D call uncertain. Trimming stripped 7 bases from V and 5 bases from J, with 21 bases between. CDR1 and CDR2 (germline): MNHNY, SVGAGI (reference sequence). CDR3 length: 16 amino acids. CDR3: CASTRSGGAVDNEQFF. The CDR3, as DNA: TGTGCCAGCACCCGGTCTGGTGGAGCTGTTGACAATGAGCAGTTCTTC.